This T cell receptor beta chain was recovered during a study of blood T cell repertoires in COVID-19. Study-level information: Donors in the United States, Italy and Spain gave samples during acute or convalescent COVID-19. From T cells, B-cell-depleted T cells, or PBMCs came the material, which was cDNA or gDNA.

Original processing methods: How many nucleated cells were present was estimated from reference gene primer amplification. The method was immunoSEQ multiplex PCR; TCRdb's version includes in-frame clones alone and lacks a portion of them. V and J calls and clone size are given by that table; D and trimming were obtained from the DNA. The repertoire has over 350,000 clones, roughly 89% of them found once; the top ten carry approximately 1.5%. The CDR3 contains 15 residues. V gave up 5 bases and J gave up 5 bases; unmatched junction bases: 10. CDR1 PRHDT and CDR2 FYEKMQ come from the germline V gene (reference sequence).

This TCR was sampled from a woman younger than 45 with active or convalescent COVID-19. The rearrangement joins TRBV13 to TRBJ2-7; 9 bases align to TRBD1. The source material was peripheral blood. The CDR3 nucleotides read TGTGCCAGCAGCCACCGCGGGACAGGGACCCACGAGCAGTACTTC. It encodes CASSHRGTGTHEQYF. The whole variable domain, remainder taken from reference TRBV13 and TRBJ2-7, is AAGVIQSPRHLIKEKRETATLKCYPIPRHDTVYWYQQGPGQDPQFLISFYEKMQSDKGSIPDRFSAQQFSDYHSELNMSSLELGDSALYFCASSHRGTGTHEQYFGPGTRLTVT.